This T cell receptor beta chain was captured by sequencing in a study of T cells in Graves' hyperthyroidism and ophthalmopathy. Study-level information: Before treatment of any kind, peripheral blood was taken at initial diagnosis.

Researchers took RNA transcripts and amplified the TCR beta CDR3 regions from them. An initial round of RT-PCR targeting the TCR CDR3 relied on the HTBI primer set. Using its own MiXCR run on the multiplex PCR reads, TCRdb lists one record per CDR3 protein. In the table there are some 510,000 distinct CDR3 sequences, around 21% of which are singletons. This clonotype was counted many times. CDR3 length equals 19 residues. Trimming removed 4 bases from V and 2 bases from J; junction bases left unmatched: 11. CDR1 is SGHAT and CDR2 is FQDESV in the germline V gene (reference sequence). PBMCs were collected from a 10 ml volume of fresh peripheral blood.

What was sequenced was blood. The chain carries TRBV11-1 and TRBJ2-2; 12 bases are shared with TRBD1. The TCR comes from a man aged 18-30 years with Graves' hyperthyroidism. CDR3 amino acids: CASSYGTGGAISNTGELFF. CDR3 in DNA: TGTGCCAGCAGCTACGGGACAGGGGGCGCAATAAGTAACACCGGGGAGCTGTTTTTT.